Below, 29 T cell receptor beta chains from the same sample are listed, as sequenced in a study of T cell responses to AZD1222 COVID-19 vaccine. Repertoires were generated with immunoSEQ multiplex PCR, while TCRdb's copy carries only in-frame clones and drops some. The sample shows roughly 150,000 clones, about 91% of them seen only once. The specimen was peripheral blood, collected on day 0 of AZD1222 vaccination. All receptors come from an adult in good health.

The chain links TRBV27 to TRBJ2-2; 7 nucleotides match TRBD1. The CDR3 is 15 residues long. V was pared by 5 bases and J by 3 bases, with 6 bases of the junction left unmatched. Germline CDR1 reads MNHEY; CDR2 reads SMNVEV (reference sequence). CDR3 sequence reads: CASSGEGAHTGELFF. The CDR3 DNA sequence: TGTGCCAGCAGTGGCGAGGGGGCGCACACCGGGGAGCTGTTTTTT.

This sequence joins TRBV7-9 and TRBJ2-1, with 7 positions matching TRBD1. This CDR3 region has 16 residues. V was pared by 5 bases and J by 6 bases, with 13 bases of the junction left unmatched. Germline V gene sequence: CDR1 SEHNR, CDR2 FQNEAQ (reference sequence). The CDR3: CASSRRPLDRTNEQFF. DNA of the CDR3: TGTGCCAGCAGCCGTAGACCGCTGGACAGGACCAATGAGCAGTTCTTC.

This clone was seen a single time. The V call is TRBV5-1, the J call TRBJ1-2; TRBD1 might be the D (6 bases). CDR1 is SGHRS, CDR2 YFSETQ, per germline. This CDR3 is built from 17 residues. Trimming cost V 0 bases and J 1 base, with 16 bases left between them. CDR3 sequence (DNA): TGCGCCAGCAGCTTGGGGCCTCAGGGGTTGGGTAACTATGGCTACACCTTC. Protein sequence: CASSLGPQGLGNYGYTF.

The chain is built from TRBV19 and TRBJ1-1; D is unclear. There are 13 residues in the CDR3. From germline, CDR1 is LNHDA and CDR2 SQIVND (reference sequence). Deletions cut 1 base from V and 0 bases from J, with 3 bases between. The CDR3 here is CASSIVVNTEAFF. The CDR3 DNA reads TGTGCCAGTAGTATAGTTGTGAACACTGAAGCTTTCTTT. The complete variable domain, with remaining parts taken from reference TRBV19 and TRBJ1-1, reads DGGITQSPKYLFRKEGQNVTLSCEQNLNHDAMYWYRQDPGQGLRLIYYSQIVNDFQKGDIAEGYSVSREKKESFPLTVTSAQKNPTAFYLCASSIVVNTEAFFGQGTRLTVV.

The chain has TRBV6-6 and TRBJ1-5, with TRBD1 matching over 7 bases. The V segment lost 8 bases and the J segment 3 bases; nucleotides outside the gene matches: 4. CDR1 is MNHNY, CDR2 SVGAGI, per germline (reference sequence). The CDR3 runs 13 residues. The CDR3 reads CASSGGFNQPQHF. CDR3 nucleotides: TGTGCCAGCTCAGGGGGGTTCAATCAGCCCCAGCATTTT.

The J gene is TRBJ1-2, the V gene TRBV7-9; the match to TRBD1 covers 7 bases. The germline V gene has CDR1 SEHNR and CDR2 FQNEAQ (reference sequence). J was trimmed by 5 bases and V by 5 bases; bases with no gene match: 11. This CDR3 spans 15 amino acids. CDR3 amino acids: CASSITPGTDYGYTF. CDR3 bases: TGTGCCAGCAGCATCACCCCAGGGACAGATTATGGCTACACCTTC. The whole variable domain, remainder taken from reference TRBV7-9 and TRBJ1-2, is DTGVSQNPRHKITKRGQNVTFRCDPISEHNRLYWYRQTLGQGPEFLTYFQNEAQLEKSRLLSDRFSAERPKGSFSTLEIQRTEQGDSAMYLCASSITPGTDYGYTFGSGTRLTVV.

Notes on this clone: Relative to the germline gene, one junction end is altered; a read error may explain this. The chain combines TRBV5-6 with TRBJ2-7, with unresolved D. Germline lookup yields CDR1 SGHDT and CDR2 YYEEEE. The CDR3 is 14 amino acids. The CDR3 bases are TGTGCCAGCAGTTTGGGCGGCAGCCGGGTCGAGCAGTACTTC. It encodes CASSLGGSRVEQYF.

The CDR3 reads CASCYDRGVNQPQHF. The CDR3 DNA reads as TGTGCCTCCTGCTACGACAGGGGTGTTAATCAGCCCCAGCATTTT. The rearrangement links TRBV19 to TRBJ1-5, with TRBD1 matching over 8 bases. The germline V gene has CDR1 LNHDA and CDR2 SQIVND (reference sequence). The CDR3 spans 15 residues. Unmatched junction bases numbered 13, after V lost 11 bases and J lost 4 bases.

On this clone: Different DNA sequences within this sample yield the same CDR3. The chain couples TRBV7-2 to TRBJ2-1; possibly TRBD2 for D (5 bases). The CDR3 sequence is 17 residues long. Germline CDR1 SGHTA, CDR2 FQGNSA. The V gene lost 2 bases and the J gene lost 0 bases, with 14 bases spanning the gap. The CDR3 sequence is CASSLIWTGSSYNEQFF. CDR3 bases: TGTGCCAGCAGCTTAATCTGGACGGGGAGCTCCTACAATGAGCAGTTCTTC. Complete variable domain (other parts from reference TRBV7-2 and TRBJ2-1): GAGVSQSPSNKVTEKGKDVELRCDPISGHTALYWYRQSLGQGLEFLIYFQGNSAPDKSGLPSDRFSAERTGGSVSTLTIQRTQQEDSAVYLCASSLIWTGSSYNEQFFGPGTRLTVL.

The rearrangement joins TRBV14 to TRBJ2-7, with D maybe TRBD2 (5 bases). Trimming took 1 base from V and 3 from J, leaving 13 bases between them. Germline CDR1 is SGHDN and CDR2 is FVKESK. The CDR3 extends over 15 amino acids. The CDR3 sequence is CASSQAEEFNYEQYF. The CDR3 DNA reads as TGTGCCAGCAGCCAAGCGGAGGAGTTCAACTACGAGCAGTACTTC.

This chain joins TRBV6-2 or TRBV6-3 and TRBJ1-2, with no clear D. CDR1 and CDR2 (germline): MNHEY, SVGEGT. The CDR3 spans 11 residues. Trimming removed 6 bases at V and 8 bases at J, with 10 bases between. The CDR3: CASSQIGGYTF. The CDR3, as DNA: TGTGCCAGCAGCCAAATCGGGGGCTACACCTTC.

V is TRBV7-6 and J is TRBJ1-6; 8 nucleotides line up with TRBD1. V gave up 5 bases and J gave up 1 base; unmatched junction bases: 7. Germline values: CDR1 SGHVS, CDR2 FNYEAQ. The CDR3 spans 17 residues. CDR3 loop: CASSHGQGGSYNSPLHF. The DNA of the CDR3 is TGTGCCAGCAGCCACGGACAGGGAGGGTCCTATAATTCACCCCTCCACTTT.

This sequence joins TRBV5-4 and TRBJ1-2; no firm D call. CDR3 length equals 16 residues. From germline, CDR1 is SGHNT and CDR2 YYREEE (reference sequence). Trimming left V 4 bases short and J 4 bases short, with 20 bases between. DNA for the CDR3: TGTGCCAGCAGCCTGGAAATATGGGGAACGGGCTATGGCTACACCTTC. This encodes CASSLEIWGTGYGYTF.

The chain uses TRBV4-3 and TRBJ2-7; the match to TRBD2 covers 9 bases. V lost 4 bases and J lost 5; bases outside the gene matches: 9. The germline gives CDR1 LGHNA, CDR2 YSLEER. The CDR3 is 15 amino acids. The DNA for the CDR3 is TGCGCCAGCAGCCGAGCCGGGACTAGCATGCACGAGCAGTACTTC. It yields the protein CASSRAGTSMHEQYF.

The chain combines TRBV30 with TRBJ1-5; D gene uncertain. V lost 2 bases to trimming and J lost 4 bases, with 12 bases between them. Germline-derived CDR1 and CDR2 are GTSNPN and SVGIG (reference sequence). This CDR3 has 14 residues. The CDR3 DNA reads TGTGCCTGGAGTTTCGGGAGAGATAATCAGCCCCAGCATTTT. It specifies CAWSFGRDNQPQHF.

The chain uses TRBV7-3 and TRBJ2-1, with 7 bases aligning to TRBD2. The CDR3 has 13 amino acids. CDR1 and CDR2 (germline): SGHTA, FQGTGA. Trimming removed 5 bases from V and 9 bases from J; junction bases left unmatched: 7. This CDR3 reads CASSRAGIGEQFF. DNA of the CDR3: TGTGCCAGCAGCCGAGCGGGGATCGGTGAGCAGTTCTTC.

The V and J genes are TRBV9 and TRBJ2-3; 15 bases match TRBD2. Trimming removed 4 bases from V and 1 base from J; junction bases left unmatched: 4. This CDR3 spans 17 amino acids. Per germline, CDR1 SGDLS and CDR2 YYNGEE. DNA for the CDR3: TGTGCCAGCAGCCCGGGACTAGCGGGGGGACGCACAGATACGCAGTATTTT. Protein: CASSPGLAGGRTDTQYF.

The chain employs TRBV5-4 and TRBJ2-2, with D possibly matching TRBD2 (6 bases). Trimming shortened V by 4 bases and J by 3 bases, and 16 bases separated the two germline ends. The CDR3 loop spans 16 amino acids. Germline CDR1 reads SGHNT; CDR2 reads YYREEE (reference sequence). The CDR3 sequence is CASSPPGLPHTGELFF. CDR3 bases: TGTGCCAGCAGCCCTCCTGGACTACCCCACACCGGGGAGCTGTTTTTT.

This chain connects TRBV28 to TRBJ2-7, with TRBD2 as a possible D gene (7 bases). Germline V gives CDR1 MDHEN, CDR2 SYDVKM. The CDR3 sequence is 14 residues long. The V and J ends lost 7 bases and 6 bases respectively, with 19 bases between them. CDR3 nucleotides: TGTGCCAGCATCTCGGGGGGCGCGGATTCCGAGCAGTACTTC. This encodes CASISGGADSEQYF.

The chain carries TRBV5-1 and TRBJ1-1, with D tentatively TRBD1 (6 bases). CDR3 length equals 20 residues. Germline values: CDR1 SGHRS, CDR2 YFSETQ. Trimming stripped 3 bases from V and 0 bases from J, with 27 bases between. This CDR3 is CASSSRFWGGERLMNTEAFF. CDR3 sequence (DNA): TGCGCCAGCAGCTCCCGCTTCTGGGGGGGCGAGAGACTCATGAACACTGAAGCTTTCTTT.

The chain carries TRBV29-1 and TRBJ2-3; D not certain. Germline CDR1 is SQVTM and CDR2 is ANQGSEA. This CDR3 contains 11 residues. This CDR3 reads CTSVPVDTQYF. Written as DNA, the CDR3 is TGCACGTCCGTACCCGTGGATACGCAGTATTTT.

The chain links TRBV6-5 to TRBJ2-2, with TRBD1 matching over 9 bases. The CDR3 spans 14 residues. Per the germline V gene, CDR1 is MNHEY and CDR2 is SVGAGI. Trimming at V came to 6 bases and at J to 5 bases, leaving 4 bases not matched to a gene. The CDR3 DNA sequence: TGTGCCAGCAGGGGGACAGGGAGGACCGGGGAGCTGTTTTTT. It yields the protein CASRGTGRTGELFF.

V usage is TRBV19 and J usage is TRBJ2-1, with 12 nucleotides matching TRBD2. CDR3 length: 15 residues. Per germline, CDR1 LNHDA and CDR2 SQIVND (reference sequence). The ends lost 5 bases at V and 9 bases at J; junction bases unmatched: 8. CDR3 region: CASSHLAGGPGEQFF. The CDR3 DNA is TGTGCCAGTAGTCATCTAGCGGGAGGGCCCGGTGAGCAGTTCTTC.

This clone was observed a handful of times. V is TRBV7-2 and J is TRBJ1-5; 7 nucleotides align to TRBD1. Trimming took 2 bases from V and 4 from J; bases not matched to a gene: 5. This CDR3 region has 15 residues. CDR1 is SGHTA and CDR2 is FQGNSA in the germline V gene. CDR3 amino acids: CASSLNPGGNQPQHF. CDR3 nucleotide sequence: TGTGCCAGCAGCTTAAATCCAGGGGGGAATCAGCCCCAGCATTTT.

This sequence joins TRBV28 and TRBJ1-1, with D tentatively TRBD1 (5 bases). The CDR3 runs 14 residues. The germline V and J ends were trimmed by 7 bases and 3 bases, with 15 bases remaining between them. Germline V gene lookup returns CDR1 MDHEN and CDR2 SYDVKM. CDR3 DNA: TGTGCCAGCACCTGGGGAGGAGGGGACACTGAAGCTTTCTTT. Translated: CASTWGGGDTEAFF.

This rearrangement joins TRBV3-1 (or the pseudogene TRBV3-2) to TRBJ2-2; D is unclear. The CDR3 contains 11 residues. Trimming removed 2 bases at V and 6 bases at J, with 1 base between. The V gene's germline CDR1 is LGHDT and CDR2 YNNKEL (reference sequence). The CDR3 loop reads CASSQPGELFF. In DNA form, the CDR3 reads TGTGCCAGCAGCCAACCCGGGGAGCTGTTTTTT.

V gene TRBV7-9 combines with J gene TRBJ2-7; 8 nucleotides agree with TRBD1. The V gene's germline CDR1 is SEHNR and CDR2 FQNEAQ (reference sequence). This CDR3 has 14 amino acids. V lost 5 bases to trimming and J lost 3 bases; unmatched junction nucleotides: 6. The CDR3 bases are TGTGCCAGCAGCCTGTCCGGGACAGGCTACGAGCAGTACTTC. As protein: CASSLSGTGYEQYF.

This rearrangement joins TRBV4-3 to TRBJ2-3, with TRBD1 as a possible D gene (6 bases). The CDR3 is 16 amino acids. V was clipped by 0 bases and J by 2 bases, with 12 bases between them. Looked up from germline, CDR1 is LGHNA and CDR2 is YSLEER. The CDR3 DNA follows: TGCGCCAGCAGCCAAGACCCCCAGGGGTACACAGATACGCAGTATTTT. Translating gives CASSQDPQGYTDTQYF.

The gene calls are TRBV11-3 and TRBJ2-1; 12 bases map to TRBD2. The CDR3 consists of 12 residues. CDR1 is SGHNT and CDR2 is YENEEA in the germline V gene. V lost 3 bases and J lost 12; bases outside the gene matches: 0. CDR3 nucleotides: TGTGCCAGCAGCTTGGGACTAGCGGGGCAGTTCTTC. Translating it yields CASSLGLAGQFF.